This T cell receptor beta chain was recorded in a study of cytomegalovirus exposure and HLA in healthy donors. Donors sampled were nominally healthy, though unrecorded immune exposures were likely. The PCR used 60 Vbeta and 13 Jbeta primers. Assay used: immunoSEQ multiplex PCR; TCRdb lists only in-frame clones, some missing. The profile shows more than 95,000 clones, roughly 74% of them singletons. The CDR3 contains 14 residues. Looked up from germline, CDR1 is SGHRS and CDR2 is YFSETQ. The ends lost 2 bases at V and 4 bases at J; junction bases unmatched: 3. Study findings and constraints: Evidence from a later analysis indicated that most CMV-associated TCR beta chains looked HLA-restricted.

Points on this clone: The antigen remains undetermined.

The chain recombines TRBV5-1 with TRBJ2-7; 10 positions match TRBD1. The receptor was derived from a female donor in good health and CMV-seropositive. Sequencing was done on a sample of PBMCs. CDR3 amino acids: CASSFGQGGYEQYF. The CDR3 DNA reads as TGCGCCAGCAGCTTTGGACAGGGGGGTTACGAGCAGTACTTC.